A single sample gave rise to the 21 T cell receptor beta chains below, sequenced in a study of cytotoxic CD8 clonotypes in ibrutinib-treated CLL. The repertoire was sequenced with immunoSEQ multiplex PCR; TCRdb's copy has only in-frame clones and lacks some. The data show 150,000 to 250,000 clones, approximately 72% seen once. This specimen was PBMCs, taken after 24 months of ibrutinib treatment. These receptors all come from a human donor with chronic lymphocytic leukemia.

The chain recombines TRBV9 with TRBJ1-5; D remains unclear. The length of the CDR3 is 14 residues. Germline V gene lookup returns CDR1 SGDLS and CDR2 YYNGEE. V shed 0 bases and J shed 2 bases, with 6 bases lying between them. CDR3 in amino acids: CASSVGQGNQPQHF. CDR3 nucleotides: TGTGCCAGCAGCGTAGGGCAGGGCAATCAGCCCCAGCATTTT. Variable domain in full (rest from reference TRBV9 and TRBJ1-5): DSGVTQTPKHLITATGQRVTLRCSPRSGDLSVYWYQQSLDQGLQFLIQYYNGEERAKGNILERFSAQQFPDLHSELNLSSLELGDSALYFCASSVGQGNQPQHFGDGTRLSIL.

The chain has TRBV5-6 and TRBJ2-1; 12 bases are a match to TRBD1. This CDR3 has 16 residues. Unmatched junction bases numbered 4, after V lost 4 bases and J lost 2 bases. Germline V gene data show CDR1 as SGHDT and CDR2 as YYEEEE. The CDR3 DNA is TGTGCCAGCAGCCCCGGGACAGGGGGCGCCTACAATGAGCAGTTCTTC. This encodes CASSPGTGGAYNEQFF.

The gene calls are TRBV2 and TRBJ1-1, with D possibly matching TRBD1 (6 bases). The length of the CDR3 is 18 residues. CDR1 and CDR2 from the germline V gene are SNHLY and FYNNEI. Between the trimmed V and J ends, which lost 8 bases and 3 bases, there was a span of 28 bases. For the CDR3, the DNA is TGTGCCAGCGAAGAGAGACCCGGGACACGTACTTGGGACACTGAAGCTTTCTTT. Amino acid sequence: CASEERPGTRTWDTEAFF.

The chain joins TRBV9 to TRBJ1-4, with D tentatively TRBD1 (5 bases). The germline CDR1 and CDR2 sequences are SGDLS and YYNGEE. The ends were cut back, 2 bases at V and 6 bases at J, with 11 bases in the middle. The CDR3 runs to 14 residues. In DNA, the CDR3 is TGTGCCAGCAGCGTGGGGCCGGGGGATGAAAAACTGTTTTTT. It translates to CASSVGPGDEKLFF.

The chain couples TRBV4-2 to TRBJ2-7; possible D gene TRBD2, 6 bases. The V gene's germline CDR1 is LGHNA and CDR2 YNFKEQ. The CDR3 runs to 17 residues. V was pared by 1 base and J by 2 bases, with 18 bases between. The CDR3 DNA is TGTGCCAGCAGCCAAGTTCAGGGAGGATGGAAAACCTACGAGCAGTACTTC. It codes for CASSQVQGGWKTYEQYF.

This clone was observed a single time. The chain couples TRBV11-2 to TRBJ2-7, with D tentatively TRBD1 (5 bases). The CDR3 is 15 amino acids. V was cut by 6 bases and J by 0 bases, with 15 bases left in between. Looked up from germline, CDR1 is SGHAT and CDR2 is FQNNGV. For the CDR3, the DNA is TGTGCCAGCAGTTCTAAATTCAGGGTCTCCTACGAGCAGTACTTC. Protein: CASSSKFRVSYEQYF.

The chain recombines TRBV6-5 with TRBJ1-1; D might be TRBD1 (5 bases). V lost 0 bases and J 6 bases, leaving 11 bases between the germline ends. Looked up from germline, CDR1 is MNHEY and CDR2 is SVGAGI. This CDR3 has 14 amino acids. Here the CDR3 reads CASSYSGRAAEAFF. CDR3 coding DNA: TGTGCCAGCAGTTACTCGGGCAGGGCGGCTGAAGCTTTCTTT.

CDR3 in DNA: TGTGCCAGCAGCTTATACACTAACACCGGGGAGCTGTTTTTT. Its translation is CASSLYTNTGELFF. The J gene is TRBJ2-2, the V gene TRBV11-3, with D uncertain. The CDR3 totals 14 residues. Looked up from germline, CDR1 is SGHNT and CDR2 is YENEEA. Trimming removed 2 bases from V and 2 bases from J, with 6 bases in between.

In this sample, this clone turned up a few times. This sequence joins TRBV7-2 and TRBJ1-5, with unresolved D. The CDR3 has 14 amino acids. V gave up 0 bases and J gave up 6 bases, with 9 bases separating them. Germline CDR1 reads SGHTA; CDR2 reads FQGNSA. CDR3 sequence (DNA): TGTGCCAGCAGCTTAGCTTTCCCCGGTCAGCCCCAGCATTTT. Residues: CASSLAFPGQPQHF.

The V gene is TRBV4-3, the J gene TRBJ1-2; D ambiguous. V lost 0 bases and J lost 8, with 19 bases in between. Germline CDR1 and CDR2: LGHNA and YSLEER. The CDR3 is 16 amino acids. The CDR3 DNA follows: TGCGCCAGCAGCCAAGATGGAAGCAGGTTCGCCTTGGGCTACACCTTC. It specifies CASSQDGSRFALGYTF.

This chain links TRBV5-4 with TRBJ2-3; 11 positions match TRBD2. The trim removed 5 bases at V and 5 bases at J, leaving 13 bases unmatched. The germline CDR1 and CDR2 sequences are SGHNT and YYREEE (reference sequence). The CDR3 has 17 residues. CDR3 residues: CASRPGTSGRLGDTQYF. In nucleotides, the CDR3 is TGTGCCAGCAGACCCGGGACTAGCGGACGGCTTGGAGATACGCAGTATTTT.

The chain uses TRBV21-1 and TRBJ1-5. TRBV21-1 is annotated as a pseudogene. The CDR3 runs 16 residues. This chain's CDR3 is CASSKVRPYSNQPQHF. The CDR3 region has the DNA TGTGCCAGCAGCAAAGTGAGACCCTACAGCAATCAGCCCCAGCATTTT.

J is TRBJ1-4 and V is TRBV27, with D perhaps matching TRBD1 (5 bases). This CDR3 is 15 amino acids long. CDR1 is MNHEY, CDR2 SMNVEV, per germline (reference sequence). Between the trimmed V and J ends, which lost 3 bases and 1 base, there was a span of 9 bases. DNA for the CDR3: TGTGCCAGCAGTTTTGGGGGAAGAACTAATGAAAAACTGTTTTTT. The encoded protein is CASSFGGRTNEKLFF.

The rearrangement uses TRBV7-2 and TRBJ1-1; D not certain. The V and J ends lost 4 bases and 6 bases respectively, with 15 bases between them. Germline V gene data show CDR1 as SGHTA and CDR2 as FQGNSA. The length of the CDR3 is 14 residues. The CDR3 DNA follows: TGTGCCAGCAGCTATTTTTCCCCCTGGCCTGAAGCTTTCTTT. Amino acid sequence: CASSYFSPWPEAFF.

The V gene is TRBV5-1, the J gene TRBJ2-1, with 16 bases lining up with TRBD2. CDR3 length: 15 residues. V lost 4 bases to trimming and J lost 9 bases; unmatched junction nucleotides: 4. The germline gives CDR1 SGHRS, CDR2 YFSETQ. The CDR3 region is CASSAGTSGRGEQFF. The CDR3 nucleotides read TGCGCCAGCAGCGCCGGGACTAGCGGGAGGGGTGAGCAGTTCTTC.

The count of this clone is one. CDR3 residues: CASSQGPNTDTQYF. CDR3 in DNA: TGTGCCAGCAGCCAAGGACCTAACACAGATACGCAGTATTTT. The V and J genes are TRBV5-6 and TRBJ2-3; no reliable D call. The CDR3 runs 14 residues. V was clipped by 4 bases and J by 2 bases, with 11 bases between them. CDR1 is SGHDT and CDR2 is YYEEEE in the germline V gene.

V usage is TRBV6-1 and J usage is TRBJ2-7; either TRBD1 or TRBD2 may supply D (6 bases each). The CDR3 contains 14 residues. Germline V gene sequence: CDR1 MNHNS, CDR2 SASEGT. Trimming cost V 5 bases and J 4 bases, with 15 bases left between them. The DNA for the CDR3 is TGTGCCAGCAGTCTCAGACTAGGGGGTTACGAGCAGTACTTC. Translating it yields CASSLRLGGYEQYF.

This chain uses TRBV9 with TRBJ2-1; possible D gene TRBD2, 6 bases. The CDR3 length is 14 residues. Trimming shortened V by 3 bases and J by 6 bases, and 13 bases separated the two germline ends. The germline V gene encodes CDR1 SGDLS and CDR2 YYNGEE. The CDR3 region is CASSGLATSNEQFF. CDR3 nucleotide sequence: TGTGCCAGCAGCGGGCTAGCGACTTCCAATGAGCAGTTCTTC.

The genes are TRBV5-1 and TRBJ1-4, with unresolved D. In germline, CDR1 is SGHRS, CDR2 YFSETQ. The CDR3 contains 14 residues. V was pared by 3 bases and J by 0 bases, with 6 bases between. The CDR3 nucleotides read TGCGCCAGCAGCTCAGCGGCAACTAATGAAAAACTGTTTTTT. Amino acid sequence: CASSSAATNEKLFF. Full variable domain (remainder filled in from reference TRBV5-1 and TRBJ1-4): KAGVTQTPRYLIKTRGQQVTLSCSPISGHRSVSWYQQTPGQGLQFLFEYFSETQRNKGNFPGRFSGRQFSNSRSEMNVSTLELGDSALYLCASSSAATNEKLFFGSGTQLSVL.

V usage is TRBV2 and J usage is TRBJ2-4, with D tentatively TRBD1 (5 bases). This CDR3 contains 12 residues. V was clipped by 6 bases and J by 8 bases, with 11 bases between them. The V gene's germline CDR1 is SNHLY and CDR2 FYNNEI. The CDR3 is CASRLQGYIQYF. Here the CDR3 DNA reads TGTGCCAGCAGACTTCAGGGTTACATTCAGTACTTC. Combining the CDR3 with reference TRBV2 and TRBJ2-4 gives the whole variable domain EPEVTQTPSHQVTQMGQEVILRCVPISNHLYFYWYRQILGQKVEFLVSFYNNEISEKSEIFDDQFSVERPDGSNFTLKIRSTKLEDSAMYFCASRLQGYIQYFGAGTRLSVL.

The rearrangement links TRBV28 to TRBJ1-1; weak D call: TRBD1 (5 bases). V lost 3 bases, J lost 0 bases, and 17 bases lay in between. This CDR3 is 17 amino acids long. Germline V lookup: CDR1 MDHEN, CDR2 SYDVKM. The CDR3 DNA reads as TGTGCCAGCAGTTTCGGAGTGGGACGTCAGATGAACACTGAAGCTTTCTTT. Encoded protein: CASSFGVGRQMNTEAFF.